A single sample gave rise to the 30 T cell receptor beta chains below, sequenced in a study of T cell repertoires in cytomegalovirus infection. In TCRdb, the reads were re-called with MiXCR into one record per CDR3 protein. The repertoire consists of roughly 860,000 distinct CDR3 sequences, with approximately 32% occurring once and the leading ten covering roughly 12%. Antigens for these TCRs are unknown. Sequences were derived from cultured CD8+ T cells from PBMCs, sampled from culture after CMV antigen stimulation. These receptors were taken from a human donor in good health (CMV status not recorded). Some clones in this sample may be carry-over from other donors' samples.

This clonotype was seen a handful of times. The CDR3 nucleotides read TGTGCCAGCAGTTTAGACACCTACGGGCCTGGGGCCAACGTCCTGACTTTC. It is translated as CASSLDTYGPGANVLTF. J is TRBJ2-6 and V is TRBV28; unclear D gene. Trimming pared 2 bases from V and 2 bases from J, leaving 13 bases between. Germline-derived CDR1 and CDR2 are MDHEN and SYDVKM. This CDR3 contains 17 residues.

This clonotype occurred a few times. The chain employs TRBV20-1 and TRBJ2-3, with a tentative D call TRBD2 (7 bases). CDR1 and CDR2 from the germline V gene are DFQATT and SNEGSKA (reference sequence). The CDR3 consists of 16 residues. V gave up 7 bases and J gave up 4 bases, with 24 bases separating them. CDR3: CSGYDWGGEPPDTQYF. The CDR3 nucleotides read TGCAGTGGGTATGACTGGGGGGGCGAGCCCCCAGATACGCAGTATTTT.

The CDR3, as DNA: TGCGCCAGCAGTGAGTCGTCGAGTGGAGAGACCCAGTACTTC. Protein product: CASSESSSGETQYF. The genes are TRBV10-2 and TRBJ2-5; D ambiguous. In germline, CDR1 is WSHSY, CDR2 SAAADI. V gave up 0 bases and J gave up 4 bases, with 9 bases separating them. This CDR3 has 14 amino acids.

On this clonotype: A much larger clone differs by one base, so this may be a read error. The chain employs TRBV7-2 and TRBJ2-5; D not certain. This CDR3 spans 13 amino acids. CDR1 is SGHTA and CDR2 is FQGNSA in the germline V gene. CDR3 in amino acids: CVSRGETRETQYF. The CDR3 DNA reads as TGTGTCAGCAGAGGTGAAACTCGGGAGACCCAGTACTTC.

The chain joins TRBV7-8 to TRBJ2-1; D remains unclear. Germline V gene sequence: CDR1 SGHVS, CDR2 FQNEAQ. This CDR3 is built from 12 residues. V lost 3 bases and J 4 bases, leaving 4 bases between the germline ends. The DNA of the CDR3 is TGTGCCAGCAGCTTCGCTTACAATGAGCAGTTCTTC. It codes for CASSFAYNEQFF. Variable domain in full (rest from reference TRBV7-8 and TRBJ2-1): GAGVSQSPRYKVAKRGQDVALRCDPISGHVSLFWYQQALGQGPEFLTYFQNEAQLDKSGLPSDRFFAERPEGSVSTLKIQRTQQEDSAVYLCASSFAYNEQFFGPGTRLTVL.

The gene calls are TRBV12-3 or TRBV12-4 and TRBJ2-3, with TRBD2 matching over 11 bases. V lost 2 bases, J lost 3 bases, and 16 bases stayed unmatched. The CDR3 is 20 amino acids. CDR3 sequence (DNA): TGTGCCAGCAGTTTACAACTAACTAGCGGGAGCCCGTTTCTGACAGATACGCAGTATTTT. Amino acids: CASSLQLTSGSPFLTDTQYF.

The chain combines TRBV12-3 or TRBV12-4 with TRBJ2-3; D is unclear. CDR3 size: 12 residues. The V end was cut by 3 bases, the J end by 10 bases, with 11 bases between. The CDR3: CASSFSAEAQYF. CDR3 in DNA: TGTGCCAGCAGTTTCTCGGCAGAAGCGCAGTATTTT.

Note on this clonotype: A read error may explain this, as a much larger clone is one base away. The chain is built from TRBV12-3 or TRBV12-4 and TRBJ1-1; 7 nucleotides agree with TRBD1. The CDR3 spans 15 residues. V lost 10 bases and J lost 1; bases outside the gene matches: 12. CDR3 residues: CANSSTGFGNTEAFF. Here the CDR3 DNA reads TGTGCCAACAGCTCGACAGGGTTCGGGAACACTGAAGCTTTCTTT.

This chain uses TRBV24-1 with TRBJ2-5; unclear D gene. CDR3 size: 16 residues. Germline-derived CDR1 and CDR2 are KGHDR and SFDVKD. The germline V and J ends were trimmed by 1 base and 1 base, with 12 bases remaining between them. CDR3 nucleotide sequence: TGTGCCACCAGTGATTTTCCCAAAGGGCCCCAAGAGACCCAGTACTTC. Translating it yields CATSDFPKGPQETQYF.

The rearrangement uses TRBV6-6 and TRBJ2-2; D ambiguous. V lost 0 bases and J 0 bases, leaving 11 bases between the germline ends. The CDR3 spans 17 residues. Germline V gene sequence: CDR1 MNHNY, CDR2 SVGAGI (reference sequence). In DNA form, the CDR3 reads TGTGCCAGCAGTTACTCGAGGCAGTTCGCGAACACCGGGGAGCTGTTTTTT. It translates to CASSYSRQFANTGELFF.

The CDR3 DNA sequence: TGTGCCAGCAGCTCGAGACAGGGCTTACGTGGCTACACCTTC. Its translation is CASSSRQGLRGYTF. The J gene is TRBJ1-2, the V gene TRBV11-2, with TRBD1 matching 7 bases. Germline trimming cut 4 bases from V and 7 bases from J; bases unmatched to any gene: 9. Germline V gene lookup returns CDR1 SGHAT and CDR2 FQNNGV. CDR3 size: 14 residues.

This chain's CDR3 is CASSSTGEFSPLHF. CDR3 sequence (DNA): TGTGCCAGCAGCTCTACAGGGGAATTTTCACCCCTCCACTTT. The chain couples TRBV7-6 to TRBJ1-6; 7 bases line up with TRBD1. The CDR3 totals 14 residues. V shed 4 bases, J shed 9 bases, and the junction held 6 bases outside the gene matches. The V gene's germline CDR1 is SGHVS and CDR2 FNYEAQ.

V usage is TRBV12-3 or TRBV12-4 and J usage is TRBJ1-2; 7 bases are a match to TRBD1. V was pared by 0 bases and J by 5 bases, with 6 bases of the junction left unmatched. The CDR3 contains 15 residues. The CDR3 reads CASSLAGTEDYGYTF. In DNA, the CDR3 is TGTGCCAGCAGTTTAGCCGGGACAGAAGATTATGGCTACACCTTC.

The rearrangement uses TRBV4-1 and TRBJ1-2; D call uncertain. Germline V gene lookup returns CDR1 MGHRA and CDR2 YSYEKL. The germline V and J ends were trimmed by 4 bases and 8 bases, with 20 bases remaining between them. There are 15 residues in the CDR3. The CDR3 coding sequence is TGCGCCAGCAGCCCAACCCCGACGGGGTGGGAGGGCTACACCTTC. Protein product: CASSPTPTGWEGYTF.

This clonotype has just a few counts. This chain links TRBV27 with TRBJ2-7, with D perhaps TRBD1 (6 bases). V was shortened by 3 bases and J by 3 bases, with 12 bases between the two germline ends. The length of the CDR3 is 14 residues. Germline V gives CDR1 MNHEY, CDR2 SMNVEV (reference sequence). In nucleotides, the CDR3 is TGTGCCAGCAGTTTGAGTCAGGGGAACTACGAGCAGTACTTC. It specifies CASSLSQGNYEQYF.

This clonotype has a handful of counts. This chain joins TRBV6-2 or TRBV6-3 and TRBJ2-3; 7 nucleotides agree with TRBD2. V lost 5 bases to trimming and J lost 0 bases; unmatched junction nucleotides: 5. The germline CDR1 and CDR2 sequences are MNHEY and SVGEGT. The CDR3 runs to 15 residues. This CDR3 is CASSRSGYSTDTQYF. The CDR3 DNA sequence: TGTGCCAGCAGTCGTAGCGGGTATAGCACAGATACGCAGTATTTT.

The CDR3 loop reads CASSLNRGDEQYF. The CDR3 DNA reads as TGTGCCAGCAGCTTGAACAGGGGCGACGAGCAGTACTTC. The chain combines TRBV7-8 with TRBJ2-7; 7 nucleotides line up with TRBD1. The CDR3 has 13 residues. Germline V gives CDR1 SGHVS, CDR2 FQNEAQ. The junction had 4 bases not matched to a gene; V was cut back by 3 bases and J by 5 bases.

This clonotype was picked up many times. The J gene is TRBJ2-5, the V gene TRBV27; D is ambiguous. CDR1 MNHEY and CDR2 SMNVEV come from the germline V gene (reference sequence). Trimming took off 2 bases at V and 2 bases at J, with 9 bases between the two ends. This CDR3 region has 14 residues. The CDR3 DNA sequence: TGTGCCAGCAGTTTAAAAGGGCGTCAAGAGACCCAGTACTTC. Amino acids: CASSLKGRQETQYF.

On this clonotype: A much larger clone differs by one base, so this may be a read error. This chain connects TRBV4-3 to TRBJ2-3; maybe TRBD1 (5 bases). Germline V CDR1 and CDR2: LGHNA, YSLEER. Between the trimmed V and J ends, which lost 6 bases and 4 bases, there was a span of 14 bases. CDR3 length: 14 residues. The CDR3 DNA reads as TGCGCCAGCAGTCCACTCACAGGAGCAGATACGCAGTATTTT. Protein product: CASSPLTGADTQYF.

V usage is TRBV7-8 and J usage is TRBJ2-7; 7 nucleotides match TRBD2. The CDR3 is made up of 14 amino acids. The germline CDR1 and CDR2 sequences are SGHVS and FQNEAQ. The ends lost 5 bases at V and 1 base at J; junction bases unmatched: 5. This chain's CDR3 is CASSQGGGSYEQYF. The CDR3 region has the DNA TGTGCCAGCAGCCAAGGCGGGGGATCCTACGAGCAGTACTTC.

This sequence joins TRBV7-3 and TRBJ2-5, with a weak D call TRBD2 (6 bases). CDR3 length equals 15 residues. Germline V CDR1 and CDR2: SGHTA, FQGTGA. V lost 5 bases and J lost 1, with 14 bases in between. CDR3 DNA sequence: TGTGCCAGCAGCCCAGGACTGCGGGGCCAAGAGACCCAGTACTTC. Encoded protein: CASSPGLRGQETQYF.

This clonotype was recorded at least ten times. CDR3 sequence reads: CASSQPGQGELNYGYTF. In DNA form, the CDR3 reads TGTGCCAGCAGCCAGCCGGGACAGGGGGAACTTAACTATGGCTACACCTTC. This chain joins TRBV7-9 and TRBJ1-2, with 11 bases matching TRBD1. The CDR3 contains 17 residues. The junction had 9 bases not matched to a gene; V was cut back by 5 bases and J by 1 base. Germline V gives CDR1 SEHNR, CDR2 FQNEAQ (reference sequence).

The CDR3 region is CASSQGRGSMNTEAFF. Written as DNA, the CDR3 is TGTGCCAGCAGCCAGGGACGGGGCTCCATGAACACTGAAGCTTTCTTT. This chain connects TRBV14 to TRBJ1-1, with D tentatively TRBD1 (5 bases). CDR3 length equals 16 residues. Trimming took 3 bases from V and 0 from J, leaving 14 bases between them. Germline CDR1 reads SGHDN; CDR2 reads FVKESK.

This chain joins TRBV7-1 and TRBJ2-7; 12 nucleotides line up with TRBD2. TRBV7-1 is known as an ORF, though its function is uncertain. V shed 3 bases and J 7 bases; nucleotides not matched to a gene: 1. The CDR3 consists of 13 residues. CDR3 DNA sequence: TGTGCCAGCAGCTCCGGACTAGCGGGGGAGCAGTACTTC. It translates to CASSSGLAGEQYF.

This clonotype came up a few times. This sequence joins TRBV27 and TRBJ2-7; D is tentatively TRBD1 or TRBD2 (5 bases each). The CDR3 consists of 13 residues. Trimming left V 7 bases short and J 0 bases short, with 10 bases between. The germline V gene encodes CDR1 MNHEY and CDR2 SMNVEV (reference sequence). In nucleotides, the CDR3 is TGTGCCAGCAAGGGGAGAGCCTCCTACGAGCAGTACTTC. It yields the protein CASKGRASYEQYF.

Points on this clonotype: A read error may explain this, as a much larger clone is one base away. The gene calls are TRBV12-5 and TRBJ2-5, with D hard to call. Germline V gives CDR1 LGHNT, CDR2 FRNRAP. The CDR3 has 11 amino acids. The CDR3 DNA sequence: TGTGCTAGTGGTTTGGTAGAGACCAAGTACTTC. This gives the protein CASGLVETKYF.

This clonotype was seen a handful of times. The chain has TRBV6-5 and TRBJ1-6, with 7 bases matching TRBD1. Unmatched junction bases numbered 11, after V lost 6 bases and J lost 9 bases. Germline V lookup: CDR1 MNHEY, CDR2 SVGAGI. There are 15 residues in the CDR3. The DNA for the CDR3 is TGTGCCAGCAGGCCCCAGGGGGAGGGTAGTTCACCCCTCCACTTT. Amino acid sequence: CASRPQGEGSSPLHF.

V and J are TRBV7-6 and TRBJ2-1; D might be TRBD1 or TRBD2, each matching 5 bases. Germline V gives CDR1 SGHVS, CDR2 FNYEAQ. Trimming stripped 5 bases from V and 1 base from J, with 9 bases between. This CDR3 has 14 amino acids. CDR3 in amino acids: CASSRDGSYNEQFF. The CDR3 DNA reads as TGTGCCAGCAGCCGGGACGGTTCCTACAATGAGCAGTTCTTC.

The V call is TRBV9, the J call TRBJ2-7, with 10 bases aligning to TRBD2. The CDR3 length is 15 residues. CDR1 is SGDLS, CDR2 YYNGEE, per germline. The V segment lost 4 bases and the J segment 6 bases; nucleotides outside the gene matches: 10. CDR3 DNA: TGTGCCAGCAGCTCCAGAGGACTAGCGGTCGGCGAGCAGTACTTC. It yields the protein CASSSRGLAVGEQYF.

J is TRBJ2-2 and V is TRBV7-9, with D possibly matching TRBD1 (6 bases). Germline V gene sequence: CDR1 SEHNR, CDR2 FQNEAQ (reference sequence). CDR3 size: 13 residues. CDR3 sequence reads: CSQQGQNTGELFF. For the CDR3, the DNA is TGTTCCCAGCAGGGACAGAACACCGGGGAGCTGTTTTTT.